This TCR beta chain was obtained from a study of T cell responses to AZD1222 COVID-19 vaccine. Sequencing used immunoSEQ multiplex PCR; TCRdb keeps in-frame clones, though not all of them. This table holds roughly 86,000 clones, 85% to 90% found once. Germline CDR1 is SGHTA and CDR2 is FQGNSA. V trimming: 2 bases; J trimming: 6 bases; junction bases outside the gene matches: 9. CDR3 length equals 16 residues. The origin of this receptor is an adult in good health. The starting material was peripheral blood, obtained on day 0 of AZD1222 vaccination. V gene TRBV7-2 combines with J gene TRBJ2-4; 8 bases map to TRBD1. The CDR3 nucleotides are TGTGCCAGCAGCTTATCACAACAGGGGGTCGGAAACATTCAGTACTTC. Encoded protein: CASSLSQQGVGNIQYF.